The sample holds many counts of the clone carrying this T cell receptor beta chain. Its antigen is not known. Transcripts of RNA were the source for amplifying TCR beta CDR3 regions. An opening RT-PCR round employed HTBI primers and preceded a second-round multiplex PCR. TCRdb passed the multiplex PCR reads through MiXCR, listing each CDR3 protein once. The sample contains 400,000 to 450,000 distinct CDR3 sequences, around 21% of which appear only once. The data originate from a study of Graves' ophthalmopathy and Graves' hyperthyroidism. The CDR3 length is 13 residues. Germline V CDR1 and CDR2: SQVTM, ANQGSEA. V was clipped by 5 bases and J by 2 bases, with 13 bases between them. General study points: Ophthalmopathy could be told apart from stable hyperthyroidism by a 13-signature model (87.88% sensitivity, around 78% specificity). Prediction of ophthalmopathy progression reached roughly 64% sensitivity and 72.22% specificity.

The V gene is TRBV29-1, the J gene TRBJ2-7; the D gene is possibly TRBD1 (5 bases). Sequencing input: peripheral blood. The source of this sequence is a woman younger than 35 with stable Graves' hyperthyroidism. This chain's CDR3 is CSVINRWTYEQYF. The CDR3 DNA is TGCAGCGTTATAAACAGGTGGACCTACGAGCAGTACTTC.